This T cell receptor (beta chain) was retrieved from a study of early T cells in non-severe SARS-CoV-2 infection. The length of the CDR3 is 14 residues. Trimming left V 0 bases short and J 3 bases short, with 8 bases between. Germline CDR1 reads MGHRA; CDR2 reads YSYEKL. This clonotype was seen many times. One entry per CDR3 protein results from TCRdb running MiXCR on the 5' RACE reads. The sample lists tens of thousands of distinct CDR3 sequences; approximately 9.1% were seen once. The receptor's source is an adult who was a healthcare worker with PCR-confirmed SARS-CoV-2 infection or an uninfected control (not recorded which). V and J are TRBV4-1 and TRBJ1-1; D not certain. Material: whole blood. DNA for the CDR3: TGCGCCAGCAGCCAAGATCCGGGCCACACTGAAGCTTTCTTT. Its translation: CASSQDPGHTEAFF.